The next 23 T cell receptor beta chains were all read from a single sample in a study of blood T cell repertoires in COVID-19. Profiling relied on immunoSEQ multiplex PCR, and the TCRdb table lists in-frame clones only, not all of them. The sample holds hundreds of thousands of clones; 89% are singletons and the top ten take approximately 9.4%. The sequencing input was PBMCs or T cells enriched from blood (not recorded which). These receptors were collected from a woman between 40 and 50 years old who had recovered from COVID-19.

The chain links TRBV5-1 to TRBJ2-5; tentatively, D is TRBD1 (6 bases). This CDR3 comprises 13 residues. Germline CDR1 reads SGHRS; CDR2 reads YFSETQ. V was pared by 3 bases and J by 5 bases, with 11 bases between. In DNA form, the CDR3 reads TGCGCCAGCAGCTCCCGAAGGGGGGAGACCCAGTACTTC. Protein: CASSSRRGETQYF. Full variable domain (remainder filled in from reference TRBV5-1 and TRBJ2-5): KAGVTQTPRYLIKTRGQQVTLSCSPISGHRSVSWYQQTPGQGLQFLFEYFSETQRNKGNFPGRFSGRQFSNSRSEMNVSTLELGDSALYLCASSSRRGETQYFGPGTRLLVL.

CDR3 residues: CATSDRDKYEQYF. The CDR3, as DNA: TGTGCCACCAGTGACCGAGACAAATACGAGCAGTACTTC. The V call is TRBV24-1, the J call TRBJ2-7; D gene unclear. Trimming removed 4 bases at V and 4 bases at J, with 10 bases between. Germline lookup yields CDR1 KGHDR and CDR2 SFDVKD. This CDR3 has 13 amino acids.

The V gene is TRBV10-3, the J gene TRBJ2-7; D is unresolved. CDR1 ENHRY and CDR2 SYGVKD come from the germline V gene. The germline V and J ends were trimmed by 3 bases and 2 bases, with 8 bases remaining between them. The CDR3 extends over 13 amino acids. DNA of the CDR3: TGTGCCATCAGTGATAGGAGTCCCTACGAGCAGTACTTC. It is translated as CAISDRSPYEQYF.

V and J are TRBV14 and TRBJ2-1, with D maybe TRBD2 (6 bases). V lost 4 bases to trimming and J lost 3 bases, with 13 bases between them. The CDR3 consists of 15 residues. Germline loops: CDR1 SGHDN, CDR2 FVKESK. The CDR3 DNA reads as TGTGCCAGCAGCCCCTCGGCGCGGGGCTACAATGAGCAGTTCTTC. It specifies CASSPSARGYNEQFF.

The V call is TRBV28, the J call TRBJ1-2; TRBD1 aligns across 12 bases. With 7 bases clipped from V and 3 bases from J, the junction kept 9 bases outside the gene matches. CDR1 MDHEN and CDR2 SYDVKM come from the germline V gene. The CDR3 spans 16 residues. CDR3 DNA sequence: TGTGCCAGCACCTCCGGGACAGGGGGCCTTTACTATGGCTACACCTTC. Amino acid sequence: CASTSGTGGLYYGYTF.

The V call is TRBV30, the J call TRBJ1-4, with unresolved D. The germline CDR1 and CDR2 sequences are GTSNPN and SVGIG (reference sequence). V lost 3 bases, J lost 3 bases, and 14 bases lay in between. The CDR3 contains 15 residues. The CDR3 spells CAWREVAAPNEKLFF. The CDR3 nucleotides read TGTGCCTGGAGGGAGGTCGCGGCCCCTAATGAAAAACTGTTTTTT.

The table lists this clone with a count of one. The sample contains more than one DNA sequence encoding this CDR3. This chain links TRBV27 with TRBJ1-5; the D gene is possibly TRBD1 (6 bases). Germline CDR1 is MNHEY and CDR2 is SMNVEV (reference sequence). V was clipped by 6 bases and J by 0 bases, with 9 bases between them. CDR3 length: 14 amino acids. The CDR3 DNA is TGTGCCAGCAGCCTACAGGGTAGCAATCAGCCCCAGCATTTT. Translated, it gives CASSLQGSNQPQHF.

Comment on this clone: A junction boundary mismatches the germline segment, possibly from a read error. V usage is TRBV7-2 and J usage is TRBJ2-1; D ambiguous. This CDR3 comprises 11 residues. CDR1 and CDR2 from the germline V gene are SGHTA and FQGNSA. The chain's CDR3 is CASSSYDEQFF. Here the CDR3 DNA reads TGTGCCAGCAGCTCCTACGATGAGCAGTTCTTC.

This clone is a singleton in its sample. The chain couples TRBV24-1 to TRBJ1-2; no clear D. The CDR3 runs to 13 residues. Between the trimmed V and J ends, which lost 4 bases and 6 bases, there was a span of 11 bases. Germline CDR1 KGHDR, CDR2 SFDVKD. CDR3 in amino acids: CATSDAGKDGYTF. Written as DNA, the CDR3 is TGTGCCACCAGTGACGCCGGGAAAGATGGCTACACCTTC.

This sequence joins TRBV2 and TRBJ1-2; D call uncertain. Germline CDR1 reads SNHLY; CDR2 reads FYNNEI. The CDR3 totals 14 residues. V was cut by 5 bases and J by 0 bases, with 10 bases left in between. CDR3 sequence (DNA): TGTGCCAGCAGTTTGACTGTAACTAACTATGGCTACACCTTC. Encoded protein: CASSLTVTNYGYTF.

The gene calls are TRBV4-3 and TRBJ2-7; 9 bases map to TRBD1. The V and J ends lost 3 bases and 2 bases, in that order; junction bases with no gene match: 2. The V gene's germline CDR1 is LGHNA and CDR2 YSLEER. The CDR3 runs 14 residues. CDR3 in DNA: TGCGCCAGCAGCCAGGGACAGGGCACCTACGAGCAGTACTTC. Its translation: CASSQGQGTYEQYF.

This chain connects TRBV7-2 to TRBJ2-7; the match to TRBD2 covers 11 bases. Germline V gives CDR1 SGHTA, CDR2 FQGNSA. V shed 3 bases and J 4 bases; nucleotides not matched to a gene: 8. The CDR3 runs 16 residues. The CDR3 reads CASSFRLAGYRYEQYF. In nucleotides, the CDR3 is TGTGCCAGCAGCTTTAGACTAGCGGGGTACCGGTACGAGCAGTACTTC. The full variable domain, its missing parts supplied by reference TRBV7-2 and TRBJ2-7, is GAGVSQSPSNKVTEKGKDVELRCDPISGHTALYWYRQSLGQGLEFLIYFQGNSAPDKSGLPSDRFSAERTGGSVSTLTIQRTQQEDSAVYLCASSFRLAGYRYEQYFGPGTRLTVT.

This sequence joins TRBV16 and TRBJ2-7; D possibly corresponds to TRBD1 (6 bases). The V end was cut by 4 bases, the J end by 5 bases, with 24 bases between. CDR1 and CDR2 from the germline V gene are KGHSY and FQNENV. CDR3 size: 17 residues. Written as DNA, the CDR3 is TGTGCCAGCAGCCCGTTCGCACCGACAGGCCAGTCAAACGAGCAGTACTTC. The encoded protein is CASSPFAPTGQSNEQYF.

The J gene is TRBJ1-2, the V gene TRBV19; D may be TRBD1 (6 bases). This CDR3 spans 11 amino acids. The V and J ends lost 4 bases and 11 bases respectively, with 11 bases between them. CDR1 is LNHDA and CDR2 is SQIVND in the germline V gene (reference sequence). This CDR3 reads CASSRGTRYTF. Here the CDR3 DNA reads TGTGCCAGTAGTAGGGGGACAAGGTACACCTTC.

The rearrangement joins TRBV19 to TRBJ1-2; D possibly corresponds to TRBD1 (6 bases). The V gene's germline CDR1 is LNHDA and CDR2 SQIVND (reference sequence). V shed 6 bases and J shed 6 bases, with 11 bases lying between them. This CDR3 is 12 amino acids long. DNA of the CDR3: TGTGCCAGTAGCCCGCCAGGGGATGGCTACACCTTC. Its protein is CASSPPGDGYTF.

The sample holds one count of this clone. CDR3 in amino acids: CASSQTYSGGRAGELFF. The CDR3 DNA sequence: TGCGCCAGCAGCCAAACCTATAGCGGGGGCAGGGCCGGGGAGCTGTTTTTT. J is TRBJ2-2 and V is TRBV4-3; 9 bases align to TRBD2. V lost 2 bases to trimming and J lost 6 bases; unmatched junction nucleotides: 10. The germline gives CDR1 LGHNA, CDR2 YSLEER. The CDR3 runs to 17 residues.

The J gene is TRBJ2-7, the V gene TRBV15, with 12 bases aligning to TRBD2. The length of the CDR3 is 16 residues. Germline CDR1 is LNHNV and CDR2 is YYDKDF (reference sequence). V shed 0 bases, J shed 2 bases, and the junction held 2 bases outside the gene matches. The CDR3 region is CATSRDRLAGAYEQYF. CDR3 sequence (DNA): TGTGCCACCAGCAGAGACCGACTAGCGGGGGCCTACGAGCAGTACTTC.

This chain links TRBV5-4 with TRBJ2-3; perhaps TRBD1 as D (6 bases). The CDR3 covers 14 residues. Germline CDR1 SGHNT, CDR2 YYREEE (reference sequence). Trimming stripped 4 bases from V and 6 bases from J, with 15 bases between. The CDR3 region is CASSKGDHADTQYF. Written as DNA, the CDR3 is TGTGCCAGCAGCAAGGGGGACCACGCGGATACGCAGTATTTT.

CDR3 coding DNA: TGTGCCAGCAGTCAGAACTACGAGCAGTACTTC. Encoded protein: CASSQNYEQYF. V is TRBV2 and J is TRBJ2-7; D unclear. This CDR3 comprises 11 residues. Germline lookup yields CDR1 SNHLY and CDR2 FYNNEI. Trimming took 5 bases from V and 3 from J, leaving 5 bases between them.

This clone was counted a single time. The chain joins TRBV3-1 (or the pseudogene TRBV3-2) to TRBJ2-3; possible D gene TRBD2, 5 bases. Germline values: CDR1 LGHDT, CDR2 YNNKEL (reference sequence). V gave up 2 bases and J gave up 7 bases, with 10 bases separating them. The CDR3 loop spans 13 amino acids. Written as DNA, the CDR3 is TGTGCCAGCAGCCAAAAAACTAGTCATACGCAGTATTTT. Protein: CASSQKTSHTQYF.

This chain links TRBV11-3 with TRBJ1-1; no clear D gene. The V gene lost 0 bases and the J gene lost 8 bases, with 10 bases spanning the gap. The CDR3 totals 13 residues. Germline assignment: CDR1 SGHNT and CDR2 YENEEA. CDR3 DNA: TGTGCCAGCAGCTTAGAACCCGGAGAGGAAGCTTTCTTT. As protein: CASSLEPGEEAFF.

The chain employs TRBV2 and TRBJ2-2; D perhaps matches TRBD1 (7 bases). With 7 bases removed from V and 7 bases from J, the gap between germline ends came to 19 bases. Germline V gene sequence: CDR1 SNHLY, CDR2 FYNNEI. This CDR3 has 15 amino acids. The CDR3 sequence: CASTRREGGHGELFF. The CDR3 DNA reads as TGTGCCAGCACTCGGAGGGAAGGGGGCCACGGGGAGCTGTTTTTT.

The V call is TRBV11-3, the J call TRBJ2-5; the D gene is possibly TRBD2 (6 bases). CDR1 SGHNT and CDR2 YENEEA come from the germline V gene. The CDR3 covers 14 residues. V lost 6 bases and J 4 bases, leaving 15 bases between the germline ends. The DNA for the CDR3 is TGTGCCAGCAGTTGGAGGGGCCCCCTAGAGACCCAGTACTTC. Protein: CASSWRGPLETQYF.